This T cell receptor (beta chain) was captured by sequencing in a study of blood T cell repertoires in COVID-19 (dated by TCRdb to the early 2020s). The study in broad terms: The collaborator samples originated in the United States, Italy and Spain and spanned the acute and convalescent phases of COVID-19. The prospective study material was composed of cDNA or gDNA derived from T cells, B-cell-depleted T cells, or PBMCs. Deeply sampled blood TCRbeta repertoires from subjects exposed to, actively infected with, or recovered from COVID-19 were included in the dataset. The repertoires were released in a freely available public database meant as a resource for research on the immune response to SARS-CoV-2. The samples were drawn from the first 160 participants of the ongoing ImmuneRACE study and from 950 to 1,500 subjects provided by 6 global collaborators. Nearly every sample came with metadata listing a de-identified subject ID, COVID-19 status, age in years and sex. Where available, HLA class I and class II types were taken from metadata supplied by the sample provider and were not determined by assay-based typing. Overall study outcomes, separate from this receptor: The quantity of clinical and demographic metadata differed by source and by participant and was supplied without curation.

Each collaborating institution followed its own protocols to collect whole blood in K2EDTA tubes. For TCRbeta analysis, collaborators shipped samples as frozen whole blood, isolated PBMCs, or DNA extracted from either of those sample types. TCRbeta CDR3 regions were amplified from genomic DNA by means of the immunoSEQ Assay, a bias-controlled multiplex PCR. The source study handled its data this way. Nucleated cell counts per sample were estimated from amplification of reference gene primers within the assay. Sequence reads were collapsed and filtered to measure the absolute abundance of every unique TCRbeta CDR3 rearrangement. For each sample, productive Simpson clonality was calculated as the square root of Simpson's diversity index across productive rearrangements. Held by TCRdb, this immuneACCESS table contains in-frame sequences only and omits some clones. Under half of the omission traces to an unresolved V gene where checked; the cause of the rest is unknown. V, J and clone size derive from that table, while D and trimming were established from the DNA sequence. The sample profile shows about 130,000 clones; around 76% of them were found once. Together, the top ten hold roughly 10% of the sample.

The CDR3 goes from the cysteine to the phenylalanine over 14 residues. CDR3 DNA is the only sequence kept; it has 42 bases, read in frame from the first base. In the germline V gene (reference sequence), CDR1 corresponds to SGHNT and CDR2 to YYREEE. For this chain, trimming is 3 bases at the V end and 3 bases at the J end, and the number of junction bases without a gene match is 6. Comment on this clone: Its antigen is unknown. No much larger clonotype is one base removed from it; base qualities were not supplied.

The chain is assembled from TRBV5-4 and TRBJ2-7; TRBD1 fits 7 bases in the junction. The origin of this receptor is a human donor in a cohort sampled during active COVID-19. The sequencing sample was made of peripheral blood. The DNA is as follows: TGTGCCAGCAGCTCCCGACAGGGTTACTACGAGCAGTACTTC. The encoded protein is CASSSRQGYYEQYF.